A selection of T cell receptor beta chains follows, all from one sample in a study of blood T cells in healthy people across ages. From the 5' RACE reads, TCRdb called clonotypes with MiXCR, one entry per CDR3 protein. The data show roughly 860,000 distinct CDR3 sequences, around 62% seen once. Sequencing was carried out using blood. These receptors originate from a man aged 25 to 40 in good health. Each CDR3 is given with its conserved first and last residue. The D gene is left open where the match is weak. A row's size may be missing; if present it is once, few, many or a size class.

CDR3	DNA	J	length	D	V	size
CASSLGTRGEQYF	TGTGCCAGCAGCTTAGGGACTAGAGGCGAGCAGTACTTC	TRBJ2-7	13	TRBD2	TRBV7-6	.
CASSTLGGAEDTQYF	TGTGCCAGCAGTACCCTCGGGGGGGCCGAAGATACGCAGTATTTT	TRBJ2-3	15	TRBD2	TRBV12-3/TRBV12-4	.
CASSQFSGGPPADTQYF	TGTGCCAGCAGCCAATTTAGCGGGGGGCCCCCCGCAGATACGCAGTATTTT	TRBJ2-3	17	TRBD2	TRBV3-1	.
CSARIPGHPSYTQYF	TGCAGTGCTCGAATCCCGGGCCATCCCTCCTATACGCAGTATTTT	TRBJ2-3	15	.	TRBV20-1	few
CSARPGGEPETQYF	TGCAGTGCTAGACCTGGGGGCGAACCGGAGACCCAGTACTTC	TRBJ2-5	14	.	TRBV20-1	.
CASSFTTQYYGYTF	TGTGCCAGCAGCTTTACTACACAATACTATGGCTACACCTTC	TRBJ1-2	14	.	TRBV7-9	once
CASSVGNYEQYF	TGTGCCAGCAGCGTAGGGAATTACGAGCAGTACTTC	TRBJ2-7	12	.	TRBV9	.
CAIRGATNEKLFF	TGTGCCATCAGAGGGGCAACTAATGAAAAACTGTTTTTT	TRBJ1-4	13	.	TRBV10-3	.
CSALKTGQGARGYTF	TGCAGTGCTCTAAAAACCGGACAGGGGGCGCGGGGCTACACCTTC	TRBJ1-2	15	TRBD1	TRBV20-1	.
CASSLSIGPRNHLNYGYTF	TGTGCCAGCAGTCTTAGCATCGGACCCCGAAATCACCTTAACTATGGCTACACCTTC	TRBJ1-2	19	.	TRBV12-3/TRBV12-4	.
CSAESGVSSYEQYF	TGCAGTGCTGAGAGCGGGGTCAGCTCCTACGAGCAGTACTTC	TRBJ2-7	14	TRBD2	TRBV20-1	.
CASSKRQGLYVETQYF	TGTGCCAGCAGCAAAAGACAGGGCTTGTACGTCGAGACCCAGTACTTC	TRBJ2-5	16	TRBD1	TRBV7-8	many
CAMRGTDTQYF	TGTGCCATGCGGGGCACAGATACGCAGTATTTT	TRBJ2-3	11	.	TRBV10-3	.
CASSSYRGHHNEQFF	TGTGCCAGCAGCAGTTACAGGGGCCACCACAATGAGCAGTTCTTC	TRBJ2-1	15	TRBD1	TRBV14	.
CASSLDAHQPQHF	TGTGCCAGCAGCTTAGATGCCCATCAGCCCCAGCATTTT	TRBJ1-5	13	.	TRBV7-9	.
CSVEGGVRTDTQYF	TGCAGCGTTGAAGGCGGGGTCCGTACAGATACGCAGTATTTT	TRBJ2-3	14	.	TRBV29-1	few
CASSVRGQGAGANVLTF	TGTGCCAGCAGCGTCCGGGGACAGGGGGCTGGGGCCAACGTCCTGACTTTC	TRBJ2-6	17	TRBD1	TRBV9	.
CSVGSPGQPLGTQYF	TGCAGCGTTGGATCCCCGGGACAGCCTTTAGGCACCCAGTACTTC	TRBJ2-5	15	TRBD1	TRBV29-1	.
CASSQDIPHYGYTF	TGTGCCAGCAGCCAAGATATTCCACACTATGGCTACACCTTC	TRBJ1-2	14	.	TRBV4-2	.
CASSQGLVLSYEQYF	TGCGCCAGCAGCCAAGGTTTGGTGCTCTCCTACGAGCAGTACTTC	TRBJ2-7	15	.	TRBV4-3	.
CASSLKGHESTQYF	TGCGCCAGCAGCTTGAAGGGACATGAGAGTACGCAGTATTTT	TRBJ2-3	14	.	TRBV5-1	few
CASSPGNGQYF	TGTGCCAGCAGTCCAGGGAACGGGCAGTACTTC	TRBJ2-7	11	.	TRBV28	.
CSVPFTDTQYF	TGCAGCGTTCCGTTCACAGATACGCAGTATTTT	TRBJ2-3	11	.	TRBV29-1	few
CATSDTGKDTQYF	TGTGCCACCAGTGACACAGGGAAAGATACGCAGTATTTT	TRBJ2-3	13	.	TRBV24-1	.
CASSFGPVSRSTDTQYF	TGTGCCAGCAGCTTCGGGCCCGTAAGCAGGAGTACAGATACGCAGTATTTT	TRBJ2-3	17	.	TRBV7-9	many
CSADLWEYEQFF	TGCAGCGCCGATCTCTGGGAGTATGAGCAGTTCTTC	TRBJ2-1	12	.	TRBV29-1	.
CASTGRGRSYNEQFF	TGTGCCAGCACCGGCCGGGGGCGTTCCTACAATGAGCAGTTCTTC	TRBJ2-1	15	.	TRBV7-9	.
CASSLVRDRRSDEQYF	TGTGCCAGCAGCTTAGTCCGGGACAGGCGGTCCGACGAGCAGTACTTC	TRBJ2-7	16	TRBD1	TRBV7-2	few
CATSDPGQPQYF	TGTGCCACCAGTGACCCGGGACAGCCTCAGTACTTC	TRBJ2-4	12	TRBD1	TRBV24-1	.
CSARQGMSSYEQYF	TGCAGTGCCCGACAGGGAATGAGCTCCTACGAGCAGTACTTC	TRBJ2-7	14	TRBD1	TRBV20-1	.
CAVATGTISYEQYF	TGTGCCGTGGCGACCGGGACAATCTCCTACGAGCAGTACTTC	TRBJ2-7	14	.	TRBV7-9	.
CSAIPRSRRHEQYF	TGCAGTGCTATCCCCCGCAGCAGACGTCACGAGCAGTACTTC	TRBJ2-7	14	.	TRBV20-1	.
CASSREGERGGYTF	TGTGCCAGCTCACGTGAGGGAGAGCGAGGAGGCTACACCTTC	TRBJ1-2	14	.	TRBV18	.
CSVTSGGRTYEQYF	TGCAGCGTTACTAGCGGGGGCCGTACCTACGAGCAGTACTTC	TRBJ2-7	14	TRBD2	TRBV29-1	.
CASSYPHDETQYF	TGTGCCAGCAGTTACCCACATGACGAGACCCAGTACTTC	TRBJ2-5	13	.	TRBV6-5	few
CASKRDRATFSEFF	TGTGCCAGCAAACGGGACAGGGCGACATTTTCGGAGTTCTTC	TRBJ2-1	14	TRBD1	TRBV6-1	once
CASSYGNYGYTF	TGTGCCAGCAGTTACGGAAACTATGGCTACACCTTC	TRBJ1-2	12	.	TRBV6-2/TRBV6-3	few
CASSLEGLPTDTQYF	TGTGCCAGCAGCTTAGAGGGCCTCCCCACAGATACGCAGTATTTT	TRBJ2-3	15	.	TRBV11-2	.
CASSYRGKQYF	TGTGCCAGCAGTTACAGGGGAAAGCAGTACTTC	TRBJ2-7	11	.	TRBV6-2/TRBV6-3	once
CASSQDRYRTDSGANVLTF	TGCGCCAGCAGCCAAGATCGATACAGGACTGACTCTGGGGCCAACGTCCTGACTTTC	TRBJ2-6	19	.	TRBV4-3	.
CASSLVFTYEQYF	TGTGCCAGCAGCTTAGTGTTTACCTACGAGCAGTACTTC	TRBJ2-7	13	.	TRBV7-2	.
CASTLGGPFDTQYF	TGTGCCAGCACCCTAGGGGGGCCGTTTGATACGCAGTATTTT	TRBJ2-3	14	.	TRBV5-6	.
CASSYGLWDRADNQPQHF	TGTGCCAGCAGTTATGGCTTATGGGACAGGGCGGACAATCAGCCCCAGCATTTT	TRBJ1-5	18	TRBD1	TRBV7-3	once
CASSQERVGQPQHF	TGCGCCAGCAGCCAAGAACGGGTAGGGCAGCCCCAGCATTTT	TRBJ1-5	14	.	TRBV4-3	.
CASSQDVGGIDYGYTF	TGTGCCAGCAGCCAAGATGTAGGCGGGATAGACTATGGCTACACCTTC	TRBJ1-2	16	.	TRBV4-2	.
CATSEGMYGYTF	TGTGCCACCAGTGAAGGGATGTATGGCTACACCTTC	TRBJ1-2	12	.	TRBV24-1	.
CASSLSSGISSYEQYF	TGTGCCAGCAGCTTATCTTCCGGTATTAGCTCCTACGAGCAGTACTTC	TRBJ2-7	16	.	TRBV7-3	.
CSARGQGDTGELFF	TGCAGTGCTAGAGGCCAGGGGGACACCGGGGAGCTGTTTTTT	TRBJ2-2	14	TRBD1	TRBV20-1	once
CASTKSLTRDTQYF	TGTGCCAGCACCAAAAGCCTTACTCGGGATACGCAGTATTTT	TRBJ2-3	14	.	TRBV12-3/TRBV12-4	.
CASLRRGDDYTF	TGTGCCAGCCTTCGTAGGGGTGATGACTACACCTTC	TRBJ1-2	12	.	TRBV2	.
CSALTGDQQYF	TGCAGTGCTCTGACAGGAGATCAGCAGTACTTC	TRBJ2-5	11	.	TRBV20-1	.
CASSQESIPSTEAFF	TGTGCCAGCAGCCAAGAATCAATCCCAAGCACTGAAGCTTTCTTT	TRBJ1-1	15	.	TRBV14	.